The present TCR beta chain was sequenced within a study of tumour-infiltrating T cells in Burkitt lymphoma. Study-wide background: Productive clonality predicted overall and progression-free survival.

Unmatched junction bases numbered 10, after V lost 4 bases and J lost 8 bases. The CDR3 is 14 residues long. Germline CDR1 is ENHRY and CDR2 is SYGVKD. TCRdb's copy holds only in-frame clones and misses some; the assay was immunoSEQ multiplex PCR. The table includes roughly 13,000 clones, approximately 82% detected once. The sequencing sample was made of tumor tissue. The chain recombines TRBV10-3 with TRBJ1-2, with TRBD1 identical over 7 bases. The source of this sequence is a human donor with diffuse large B-cell lymphoma. CDR3 coding DNA: TGTGCCATCAGTGGGGGACAGCCCGATTTGGGCTACACCTTC. Amino acids: CAISGGQPDLGYTF.